This T cell receptor beta chain was sequenced during a study of T cell repertoires in cytomegalovirus infection. The wider study: CMV infection plus the matching HLA type was flagged by public TCR beta signatures.

For this clonotype: What it recognizes is unknown.

The length of the CDR3 is 15 residues. V lost 1 base, J lost 2 bases, and 2 bases stayed unmatched. CDR1 DFQATT and CDR2 SNEGSKA come from the germline V gene (reference sequence). TCRdb reanalysed the reads using MiXCR and keeps one entry per CDR3 protein. The profile shows 400,000 or so distinct CDR3 sequences, 18% of them singletons. The study's findings and limits: Clonotype analysis showed dominance of the ex vivo response by HLA-C-restricted CMV-specific TCR beta clonotypes. CMV carriers having the relevant HLA were flagged by cumulative public TCR beta family frequency.

The V and J genes are TRBV20-1 and TRBJ1-2, with 12 bases that match TRBD1. Material: PBMCs. The sequence was collected from a human donor in good health (CMV status not recorded). Some clones in this sample may be carry-over from other donors' samples. CDR3 residues: CSARVGTGGNYGYTF. In DNA, the CDR3 is TGCAGTGCTAGAGTGGGGACAGGGGGCAACTATGGCTACACCTTC.